A selection of T cell receptor beta chains follows, all from one sample in a study of Tregs in tolerant kidney transplant recipients. Produced via immunoSEQ multiplex PCR; TCRdb's table is partial and in-frame only. The sample lists about 44,000 clones, roughly 95% occurring once. Their antigen targets remain unknown. Sequencing input: Tregs from blood cultured with allogeneic cells. These receptors were obtained from a human donor in good health. Each CDR3 is given with its conserved first and last residue. D genes are given only for firm matches. Clone size is given for some rows only: seen once, a few or many times, or a class if the clone is expanded.

J gene,D gene,clone size,V gene,CDR3 protein,CDR3 DNA
TRBJ1-2,NA,NA,TRBV7-9,CASSLADTEVGGYTF,TGTGCCAGCAGCTTAGCGGATACAGAGGTTGGGGGCTACACCTTC
TRBJ2-2,NA,NA,TRBV2,CASSEKPLASNTGELFF,TGTGCCAGCAGTGAAAAGCCCCTAGCGTCGAACACCGGGGAGCTGTTTTTT
TRBJ2-1,TRBD2,NA,TRBV10-1,CASSRPGTSGYNEQFF,TGCGCCAGCAGCCGCCCGGGGACTAGCGGTTACAATGAGCAGTTCTTC
TRBJ2-3,TRBD1,NA,TRBV6-5,CASSYDRVTDTQYF,TGTGCCAGCAGTTACGACAGGGTGACAGATACGCAGTATTTT
TRBJ2-7,NA,NA,TRBV18,CASSDGGSFYEQYF,TGTGCCAGCTCAGACGGGGGCAGTTTTTACGAGCAGTACTTC
TRBJ1-2,NA,NA,TRBV6-1,CASSEDLEGDLNGYTF,TGTGCCAGCAGTGAAGACCTGGAAGGGGACTTGAATGGCTACACCTTC
TRBJ1-1,NA,NA,TRBV7-8,CASSLDTEAFF,TGTGCCAGCAGCTTAGACACTGAAGCTTTCTTT
TRBJ1-5,NA,once,TRBV18,CASSPGGRSNQPQHF,TGTGCCAGCTCACCGGGGGGTAGAAGCAATCAGCCCCAGCATTTT
TRBJ1-4,NA,NA,TRBV10-3,CAISDRGSNEKLFF,TGTGCCATCAGCGACCGGGGCTCAAATGAAAAACTGTTTTTT
TRBJ1-4,NA,once,TRBV2,CASSYRTLMGEKLFF,TGTGCCAGCTCCTATAGGACATTAATGGGAGAAAAACTGTTTTTT
TRBJ2-5,TRBD2,NA,TRBV5-1,CASSSGTTSQETQYF,TGCGCCAGCAGCTCCGGGACTACCTCGCAAGAGACCCAGTACTTC
TRBJ2-7,NA,NA,TRBV5-6,CASSPGQGREQYF,TGTGCCAGCAGCCCGGGGCAGGGGCGGGAGCAGTACTTC
TRBJ2-2,NA,NA,TRBV18,CASSPLDTGELFF,TGTGCCAGCTCCCCATTGGACACCGGGGAGCTGTTTTTT
TRBJ2-7,TRBD1,NA,TRBV18,CASSPRTGGSYEQYF,TGTGCCAGCTCACCGAGGACAGGGGGCAGCTACGAGCAGTACTTC
TRBJ2-7,NA,NA,TRBV10-1,CASSEFGVGEPYEQYF,TGCGCCAGCAGTGAGTTTGGAGTGGGGGAGCCCTACGAGCAGTACTTC
TRBJ1-2,NA,NA,TRBV4-2,CASSQEPANYGYTF,TGTGCCAGCAGCCAAGAGCCAGCCAACTATGGCTACACCTTC
TRBJ2-3,TRBD2,NA,TRBV9,CASSARPRGETDTQYF,TGTGCCAGCAGCGCTCGGCCCCGGGGGGAGACAGATACGCAGTATTTT
TRBJ2-1,NA,NA,TRBV11-2,CASSLLLRLSSYNEQFF,TGTGCCAGCAGCTTATTACTACGACTGAGCTCCTACAATGAGCAGTTCTTC
TRBJ1-1,TRBD1,NA,TRBV29-1,CSPPGQSNTEAFF,TGCAGCCCGCCGGGACAGTCGAACACTGAAGCTTTCTTT
TRBJ2-3,TRBD2,NA,TRBV5-1,CASSSRLAGGLGEDTQYF,TGCGCCAGCAGCTCACGCCTAGCGGGAGGGCTCGGCGAAGATACGCAGTATTTT
TRBJ1-2,NA,NA,TRBV6-1,CASSETGPLYGYTF,TGTGCCAGCAGTGAGACAGGACCCCTCTATGGCTACACCTTC
TRBJ2-3,NA,NA,TRBV29-1,CSVFRADTQYF,TGCAGCGTTTTCAGGGCAGATACGCAGTATTTT
TRBJ2-5,TRBD2,NA,TRBV5-1,CASSLVRGGQETQYF,TGCGCCAGCAGCTTGGTGCGGGGGGGGCAAGAGACCCAGTACTTC
TRBJ1-2,TRBD1,NA,TRBV6-5,CASSFRGLDGYTF,TGTGCCAGCAGTTTCAGGGGGCTCGATGGCTACACCTTC
TRBJ2-7,TRBD1,NA,TRBV5-1,CASRRTGASYEQYF,TGCGCCAGCAGGCGGACAGGTGCCTCCTACGAGCAGTACTTC
TRBJ1-1,TRBD1,NA,TRBV5-1,CASSTRTGMVNTEAFF,TGCGCCAGCAGCACCCGGACAGGGATGGTGAACACTGAAGCTTTCTTT
TRBJ1-1,NA,NA,TRBV5-4,CASSPDLWGDTEAFF,TGTGCCAGCAGCCCTGACCTTTGGGGGGACACTGAAGCTTTCTTT
TRBJ2-1,NA,NA,TRBV19,CASSMTALGRWGPISYNEQFF,TGTGCCAGTAGTATGACCGCCCTTGGACGGTGGGGCCCGATAAGCTACAATGAGCAGTTCTTC
TRBJ1-3,NA,NA,TRBV7-6,CASSETWSSGNTIYF,TGTGCCAGCAGTGAAACCTGGAGTTCTGGAAACACCATATATTTT
TRBJ2-7,NA,NA,TRBV6-4,CASSEGAPRDEQYF,TGTGCCAGCAGTGAAGGGGCTCCCCGGGACGAGCAGTACTTC
TRBJ2-5,NA,NA,TRBV10-3,CAIKRGGAGETQYF,TGTGCCATCAAGAGGGGGGGCGCAGGAGAGACCCAGTACTTC
TRBJ2-5,NA,NA,TRBV2,CASSGQETQYF,TGTGCCAGCAGTGGACAAGAGACCCAGTACTTC
TRBJ2-1,TRBD2,NA,TRBV9,CASSPPGLAAREQFF,TGTGCCAGCAGCCCCCCGGGACTAGCTGCGAGGGAGCAGTTCTTC
TRBJ1-2,NA,NA,TRBV30,CAWSVLQGHGYTF,TGTGCCTGGAGTGTTCTCCAGGGTCATGGCTACACCTTC
TRBJ1-1,TRBD1,NA,TRBV19,CASSGTANTEAFF,TGTGCCAGTAGCGGGACAGCGAACACTGAAGCTTTCTTT
TRBJ2-1,NA,NA,TRBV5-5,CASSLGAGSYNEQFF,TGTGCCAGCAGCTTGGGGGCGGGCTCCTACAATGAGCAGTTCTTC
TRBJ1-4,TRBD1,NA,TRBV2,CASRAQGAGEKLFF,TGTGCCAGCAGAGCACAGGGGGCGGGTGAAAAACTGTTTTTT
TRBJ2-1,NA,NA,TRBV4-1,CASSQAPRETYNEQFF,TGCGCCAGCAGCCAAGCCCCTCGGGAAACCTACAATGAGCAGTTCTTC
TRBJ2-1,NA,NA,TRBV7-9,CASSTIAGGPYNEQFF,TGTGCCAGCAGCACTATAGCCGGGGGGCCCTACAATGAGCAGTTCTTC
TRBJ1-1,NA,once,TRBV7-9,CASSLGNRLNTEAFF,TGTGCCAGCAGCTTGGGCAACAGGCTTAACACTGAAGCTTTCTTT
TRBJ2-3,NA,once,TRBV7-9,CASSLAMDTQYF,TGTGCCAGCAGCTTAGCGATGGATACGCAGTATTTT
TRBJ2-7,NA,NA,TRBV18,CASSPTVGRASGEQYF,TGTGCCAGCTCACCCACGGTGGGCAGGGCTTCGGGTGAGCAGTACTTC
TRBJ2-2,NA,once,TRBV7-3,CASSPHRAANTGELFF,TGTGCCAGCAGCCCCCACCGGGCCGCGAACACCGGGGAGCTGTTTTTT
TRBJ2-1,NA,NA,TRBV6-1,CASSELFLSLYNEQFF,TGTGCCAGCAGTGAACTGTTTCTGTCCCTCTACAATGAGCAGTTCTTC
TRBJ2-7,NA,NA,TRBV11-2,CASSSPFVDSMSNSYEQYF,TGTGCCAGCAGCTCCCCGTTCGTGGACAGTATGTCGAACTCCTACGAGCAGTACTTC
TRBJ2-3,TRBD2,NA,TRBV10-3,CAISESKLAGVADTQYF,TGTGCCATCAGTGAGTCGAAACTAGCGGGAGTTGCAGATACGCAGTATTTT
TRBJ2-1,NA,NA,TRBV20-1,CSAASFDEQFF,TGCAGTGCTGCATCCTTTGATGAGCAGTTCTTC
TRBJ2-1,NA,NA,TRBV6-6,CASSAVYNEQFF,TGTGCCAGCAGCGCAGTATACAATGAGCAGTTCTTC
TRBJ2-3,NA,once,TRBV20-1,CSGTLRRWQYF,TGCAGTGGGACACTCCGGCGGTGGCAGTATTTT
TRBJ2-1,NA,once,TRBV5-1,CASSRLDLYNEQFF,TGCGCCAGCAGCCGACTAGATCTCTACAATGAGCAGTTCTTC
TRBJ2-2,NA,once,TRBV28,CASSYGGVNSGELFF,TGTGCCAGCAGTTACGGCGGTGTTAACTCCGGGGAGCTGTTTTTT
TRBJ1-5,NA,NA,TRBV9,CASSVGGVNQPQHF,TGTGCCAGCAGCGTAGGGGGTGTCAATCAGCCCCAGCATTTT
TRBJ1-2,NA,NA,TRBV2,CASARSDYGYTF,TGTGCCAGCGCGCGGTCTGACTATGGCTACACCTTC
TRBJ2-7,TRBD1,NA,TRBV5-4,CASSSSGQVTYEQYF,TGTGCCAGCAGCTCCTCGGGACAGGTGACTTACGAGCAGTACTTC